Listed here is a single T cell receptor beta chain. What this receptor recognizes is not known. No qualities accompany the bases; no much larger clone lies one base away. TCR cDNA was made using 5'RACE template switching, a step that added a universal primer site and unique molecular identifiers. Priming for cDNA synthesis came from both the TCR alpha and TCR beta constant segments. Libraries were amplified in two PCR steps, with sample barcodes and sequencing adapters added in the second step. Libraries were sequenced on Illumina HiSeq 2500 (2x100 bp) or NovaSeq (2x150 bp). As for how the authors treated the data: MIGEC was used to demultiplex reads and collapse the reads into UMI consensus sequences, and MiXCR was used for V(D)J alignment. Vaccine-responding clonotypes were defined with edgeR using replicate PBMC samples, requiring FDR below 0.01 and a log2 fold change above 5 up to day 15. Each bulk clonotype was labeled CD4 or CD8 based on which sequenced repertoire, CD4 or CD8, contained the clonotype at higher abundance. In TCRdb, the public reads were trimmed at Q25 with fastp and aligned with MiXCR, with productive beta chains retained. CDR3 protein sequences are deduplicated, and each keeps its most common genes and DNA. The V and J calls shown here were made by TCRdb, not taken from the authors' results. The sample table shows 250,000 or so distinct CDR3 sequences, and around 6.7% are seen once. 1% to 1.2% of the sample is held by the ten biggest clonotypes.

This specimen comes from a study of T cells after yellow fever vaccination (dated by TCRdb to the late 2010s). For context, the study as a whole: The SMART-Seq v4 Ultra Low Input RNA kit was used to prepare libraries from fractions with low cell numbers. To track T-cell clones before and after primary and booster YFV17D yellow fever vaccination, bulk TCR alpha and beta repertoires were sequenced longitudinally. Bulk PBMC replicates and cell subsets were isolated from blood drawn at multiple timepoints before and after both primary and secondary immunization. The cohort comprised two healthy male donors, one aged 18 to 30 and one aged 30 to 40 years.

The sample's treatment or condition label, decoded: live attenuated yellow fever vaccine strain. PBMCs were isolated from peripheral blood using a standard Ficoll-Paque protocol. Dynabeads CD4 and CD8 positive selection kits were used to isolate CD4 and CD8 T-cell fractions. RNA was extracted with TriZol from bulk PBMCs, CD4 and CD8 fractions, and dextramer-positive and dextramer-negative fractions. As encoded in the germline V gene (reference sequence), CDR1 is SGHKS while CDR2 is YYEKEE. V and J are truncated by 1 base and 1 base respectively, leaving an intervening sequence of 5 bases. From the cysteine up to the phenylalanine, the CDR3 has a length of 13 residues. Kept here is only the CDR3 DNA, which spans 39 bases and is read in frame from base 1. The investigation overall reported the following: Most clones expanded after primary vaccination were re-detected after the booster (about 95% of CD4 and around 88% of CD8), suggesting broad memory maintenance. The study included only a couple of donors, which limits how far the findings can be generalized. Compared with the primary T-cell response, the secondary T-cell response was faster but weaker, reaching its peak on day 5 rather than on day 15. A small fraction of clonotypes showed up in both the CD4 and CD8 compartments, probably as a result of convergent recombination. Because abundant contaminating clonotypes from the bulk population could be contained in FACS-sorted repertoires, computational filtering was required.

The source of this sequence is a man in his thirties or forties who received the YFV17D yellow fever vaccine. Sequenced here: CD4+ T cells sorted from PBMCs, sampled on the day of the yellow fever booster vaccination. Rearrangement joined TRBV5-5 to TRBJ1-1, with the D gene not clear enough to name. The CDR3 protein sequence reads: CASSLFGNTEAFF. At the DNA level, the sequence is TGTGCCAGCAGCTTGTTCGGGAACACTGAAGCTTTCTTT.